The next 8 T cell receptor beta chains were all read from a single sample in a study of T cells in Graves' hyperthyroidism and ophthalmopathy. Amplified regions were TCR beta CDR3 sequences from RNA transcripts. Carried out on the TCR CDR3, a first-round RT-PCR used the HTBI primer set. One entry per CDR3 protein, called by TCRdb with MiXCR from the multiplex PCR reads. The data show around 36,000 distinct CDR3 sequences, 52% seen once. The sample comprised blood. The receptor set was obtained from a man aged 40-55 years with Graves' ophthalmopathy.

This clonotype is categorized as medium-sized. The CDR3 coding sequence is TGTGCCAGCAGCTTTCAGGGGTCCAGGGAGACCCAGTACTTC. It encodes CASSFQGSRETQYF. The chain recombines TRBV7-2 with TRBJ2-5; a possible D gene is TRBD1 (6 bases). The length of the CDR3 is 14 residues. The V gene lost 3 bases and the J gene lost 5 bases, with 13 bases spanning the gap. Germline lookup yields CDR1 SGHTA and CDR2 FQGNSA. Full variable domain (outside the CDR3, taken from reference TRBV7-2 and TRBJ2-5): GAGVSQSPSNKVTEKGKDVELRCDPISGHTALYWYRQSLGQGLEFLIYFQGNSAPDKSGLPSDRFSAERTGGSVSTLTIQRTQQEDSAVYLCASSFQGSRETQYFGPGTRLLVL.

This clonotype has more than one count but fewer than ten. V usage is TRBV18 and J usage is TRBJ1-4; perhaps TRBD1 as D (6 bases). Between the trimmed V and J ends, which lost 5 bases and 2 bases, there was a span of 15 bases. The CDR3 contains 16 residues. CDR1 KGHSH and CDR2 LQKENI come from the germline V gene. As DNA, the CDR3 is TGTGCCAGCTCATCTAACAGGGCCGGGACTAATGAAAAACTGTTTTTT. Its translation is CASSSNRAGTNEKLFF.

There are many counts of this clonotype. The chain employs TRBV28 and TRBJ1-2; D unclear. The CDR3 consists of 13 residues. Germline lookup yields CDR1 MDHEN and CDR2 SYDVKM. V lost 7 bases to trimming and J lost 0 bases, with 9 bases between them. The DNA for the CDR3 is TGTGCCAGCACCAGTCATACTAACTATGGCTACACCTTC. Translation gives CASTSHTNYGYTF.

The sample holds one count of this clonotype. The rearrangement uses TRBV20-1 and TRBJ2-1; 10 bases are a match to TRBD2. CDR3 length: 14 residues. Trimming at V came to 5 bases and at J to 6 bases, leaving 7 bases not matched to a gene. Germline lookup yields CDR1 DFQATT and CDR2 SNEGSKA (reference sequence). The CDR3: CSALTSGTVNEQFF. The DNA for the CDR3 is TGCAGTGCTCTAACTAGCGGGACTGTCAATGAGCAGTTCTTC.

This rearrangement joins TRBV19 to TRBJ1-2; D gene ambiguous. The CDR3 has 12 amino acids. Trimming took 8 bases from V and 3 from J, leaving 10 bases between them. Germline CDR1 LNHDA, CDR2 SQIVND (reference sequence). CDR3 sequence (DNA): TGTGCCAGTGCGGACCTTCACTATGGCTACACCTTC. Encoded protein: CASADLHYGYTF. The entire variable domain, with the rest obtained from reference TRBV19 and TRBJ1-2, is as follows: DGGITQSPKYLFRKEGQNVTLSCEQNLNHDAMYWYRQDPGQGLRLIYYSQIVNDFQKGDIAEGYSVSREKKESFPLTVTSAQKNPTAFYLCASADLHYGYTFGSGTRLTVV.

This clonotype showed up many times. CDR3 nucleotide sequence: TGTGCCAGCAGCTGGGACAGCAACTCTGGAAACACCATATATTTT. Its protein is CASSWDSNSGNTIYF. V and J are TRBV5-4 and TRBJ1-3, with 7 bases aligning to TRBD1. Germline V gives CDR1 SGHNT, CDR2 YYREEE (reference sequence). With V trimmed by 3 bases and J by 0 bases, 3 bases remained unmatched. This CDR3 comprises 15 residues.

This chain connects TRBV29-1 to TRBJ2-1; perhaps TRBD2 as D (6 bases). Deletions cut 3 bases from V and 10 bases from J, with 19 bases between. Germline V gene sequence: CDR1 SQVTM, CDR2 ANQGSEA. There are 14 residues in the CDR3. This CDR3 reads CSVEGSPGGMEQFF. The CDR3 DNA reads as TGCAGCGTTGAGGGCAGCCCCGGGGGTATGGAGCAGTTCTTC.

The J gene is TRBJ1-2, the V gene TRBV2; D may be TRBD1 (5 bases). The V end lost 2 bases, the J end lost 6 bases, and 16 bases lay between the germline ends. The CDR3 is 15 residues long. Germline V gives CDR1 SNHLY, CDR2 FYNNEI. CDR3 region: CASSEFSLQGNGYTF. In DNA form, the CDR3 reads TGTGCCAGCAGTGAATTTTCCCTGCAGGGTAATGGCTACACCTTC.